The 15 T cell receptor beta chains presented below share a single source sample, sequenced in a study of T cells in localized non-small cell lung cancer. Using immunoSEQ multiplex PCR, the repertoire was profiled, and TCRdb retains in-frame clones only, with some absent. The sample gives fewer than 35,000 clones, approximately 84% of which show up once; approximately 4% is in the top ten. The sequenced sample was peripheral blood, obtained before any cancer treatment. These receptors all stem from a male donor at least 60 years old with stage III lung adenocarcinoma.

The chain combines TRBV5-1 with TRBJ2-3; the match to TRBD1 covers 7 bases. The CDR3 has 13 amino acids. The V and J ends lost 4 bases and 4 bases, in that order; junction bases with no gene match: 3. Germline loops: CDR1 SGHRS, CDR2 YFSETQ. The CDR3, as DNA: TGCGCCAGCAGCCCAGGGGGTTCAGATACGCAGTATTTT. This gives the protein CASSPGGSDTQYF.

This clone was seen only a few times. The J gene is TRBJ1-2, the V gene TRBV9, with unresolved D. Germline assignment: CDR1 SGDLS and CDR2 YYNGEE. The CDR3 runs 14 residues. V was clipped by 4 bases and J by 4 bases, with 14 bases between them. This chain's CDR3 is CASSSLDGIYGYTF. The CDR3 bases are TGTGCCAGCAGCTCCCTGGACGGGATCTATGGCTACACCTTC.

As DNA, the CDR3 is TGTGCCAGCAGGGCCAGGGGAGGAAACGCAGATACGCAGTATTTT. Translated: CASRARGGNADTQYF. The V gene is TRBV27, the J gene TRBJ2-3, with D tentatively TRBD1 or TRBD2 (6 bases each). Germline loops: CDR1 MNHEY, CDR2 SMNVEV (reference sequence). This CDR3 is 15 amino acids long. Trimming pared 6 bases from V and 4 bases from J, leaving 17 bases between.

V gene TRBV9 combines with J gene TRBJ2-3; D not resolved. This CDR3 spans 14 amino acids. The germline V and J ends were trimmed by 0 bases and 4 bases, with 9 bases remaining between them. Germline V lookup: CDR1 SGDLS, CDR2 YYNGEE. The CDR3, as DNA: TGTGCCAGCAGCGTAGGGTTCATGTCAGATACGCAGTATTTT. As protein: CASSVGFMSDTQYF.

In its sample, this clone was seen a few times. This rearrangement joins TRBV5-1 to TRBJ1-6; D unresolved. From germline, CDR1 is SGHRS and CDR2 YFSETQ. The CDR3 covers 14 residues. Trimming took off 0 bases at V and 9 bases at J, with 10 bases between the two ends. CDR3: CASSLEGLTSPLHF. Here the CDR3 DNA reads TGCGCCAGCAGCTTGGAGGGCCTGACTTCACCCCTCCACTTT.

V is TRBV29-1 and J is TRBJ1-1; 7 bases are shared with TRBD1. The CDR3 length is 13 residues. V dropped 1 base and J dropped 5; count of bases not matched to a gene: 4. CDR1 is SQVTM and CDR2 is ANQGSEA in the germline V gene. CDR3 coding DNA: TGCAGCGTTGAAGGGCAGGGGGGGACTGAAGCTTTCTTT. This codes for CSVEGQGGTEAFF. Combining the CDR3 with reference TRBV29-1 and TRBJ1-1 gives the whole variable domain SAVISQKPSRDICQRGTSLTIQCQVDSQVTMMFWYRQQPGQSLTLIATANQGSEATYESGFVIDKFPISRPNLTFSTLTVSNMSPEDSSIYLCSVEGQGGTEAFFGQGTRLTVV.

The chain's CDR3 is CASGQGRSTDTQYF. In nucleotides, the CDR3 is TGTGCCAGCGGACAGGGCCGGAGCACAGATACGCAGTATTTT. The V gene is TRBV11-3, the J gene TRBJ2-3, with 8 nucleotides matching TRBD1. The CDR3 has 14 residues. J gave up 0 bases and V 8 bases, and 4 bases lay outside the gene matches. CDR1 is SGHNT, CDR2 YENEEA, per germline.

The chain couples TRBV18 to TRBJ2-7; the match to TRBD2 covers 10 bases. This CDR3 region has 15 residues. The J segment lost 5 bases and the V segment lost 2 bases, leaving 6 bases of the junction unmatched. Germline V lookup: CDR1 KGHSH, CDR2 LQKENI. The CDR3 nucleotides read TGTGCCAGCTCACCATCTAGCGGGAGTATCGACGAGCAGTACTTC. Protein sequence: CASSPSSGSIDEQYF.

In DNA form, the CDR3 reads TGTGCCAGCAGTTACGGCAACTCAAGGGACGGCTACACCTTC. Translated, it gives CASSYGNSRDGYTF. This chain links TRBV6-6 with TRBJ1-2, with a possible D match to TRBD1 (5 bases). Per germline, CDR1 MNHNY and CDR2 SVGAGI (reference sequence). The CDR3 is made up of 14 amino acids. V was cut by 2 bases and J by 8 bases, with 15 bases left in between.

This sequence joins TRBV7-3 and TRBJ2-2; tentative D call: TRBD2 (6 bases). The CDR3 consists of 17 residues. Germline V gene data show CDR1 as SGHTA and CDR2 as FQGTGA. Between the trimmed V and J ends, which lost 2 bases and 6 bases, there was a span of 19 bases. This CDR3 is CASSLLRGSDYSGELFF. In DNA, the CDR3 is TGTGCCAGCAGCTTATTACGGGGGTCGGATTATTCCGGGGAGCTGTTTTTT. Filled out from reference TRBV7-3 and TRBJ2-2, the complete variable domain reads GAGVSQTPSNKVTEKGKYVELRCDPISGHTALYWYRQSLGQGPEFLIYFQGTGAADDSGLPNDRFFAVRPEGSVSTLKIQRTERGDSAVYLCASSLLRGSDYSGELFFGEGSRLTVL.

This clone was seen a single time. The gene calls are TRBV7-3 and TRBJ2-5; 7 positions match TRBD2. This CDR3 has 14 residues. Germline CDR1 SGHTA, CDR2 FQGTGA. The J segment lost 7 bases and the V segment lost 5 bases, leaving 10 bases of the junction unmatched. The chain's CDR3 is CASSTGGSVGTQYF. Here the CDR3 DNA reads TGTGCCAGCAGCACGGGAGGTAGCGTGGGGACCCAGTACTTC.

This chain connects TRBV15 to TRBJ1-2; the D gene is possibly TRBD1 (5 bases). V was clipped by 0 bases and J by 4 bases, with 9 bases between them. This CDR3 contains 14 residues. Germline CDR1 and CDR2: LNHNV and YYDKDF (reference sequence). As DNA, the CDR3 is TGTGCCACCAGCAGAGATCGGGGGACCTATGGCTACACCTTC. Translating it yields CATSRDRGTYGYTF.

This chain joins TRBV6-1 and TRBJ2-6; 9 bases line up with TRBD1. The junction had 5 bases not matched to a gene; V was cut back by 4 bases and J by 1 base. CDR3 length: 17 residues. In germline, CDR1 is MNHNS, CDR2 SASEGT. CDR3 in amino acids: CASSVQGAPSGANVLTF. CDR3 sequence (DNA): TGTGCCAGCAGTGTACAGGGGGCGCCTTCTGGGGCCAACGTCCTGACTTTC.

J is TRBJ1-2 and V is TRBV5-4; 8 positions match TRBD1. V dropped 5 bases and J dropped 4; count of bases not matched to a gene: 4. The V gene's germline CDR1 is SGHNT and CDR2 YYREEE (reference sequence). The CDR3 is 13 amino acids. As DNA, the CDR3 is TGTGCCAGCAGTCGGGACAGGTTCTATGGCTACACCTTC. Encoded protein: CASSRDRFYGYTF.

The chain combines TRBV5-1 with TRBJ2-2, with D possibly matching TRBD1 (6 bases). Per the germline V gene, CDR1 is SGHRS and CDR2 is YFSETQ. V was cut by 6 bases and J by 1 base, with 10 bases left in between. This CDR3 comprises 14 residues. Written as DNA, the CDR3 is TGCGCCAGCACCGGGACAAGGAACACCGGGGAGCTGTTTTTT. It translates to CASTGTRNTGELFF.